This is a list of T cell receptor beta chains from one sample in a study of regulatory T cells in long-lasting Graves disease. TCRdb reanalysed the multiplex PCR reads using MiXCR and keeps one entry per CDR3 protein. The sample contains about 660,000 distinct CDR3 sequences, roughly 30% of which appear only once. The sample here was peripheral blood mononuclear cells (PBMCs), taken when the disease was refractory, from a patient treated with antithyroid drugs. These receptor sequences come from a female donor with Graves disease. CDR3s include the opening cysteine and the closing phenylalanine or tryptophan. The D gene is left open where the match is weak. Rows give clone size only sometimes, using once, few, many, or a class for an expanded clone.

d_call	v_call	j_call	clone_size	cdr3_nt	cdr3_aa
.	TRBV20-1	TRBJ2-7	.	TGCAGTGCCATCGGGACACCTTCCTACGAGCAGTACTTC	CSAIGTPSYEQYF
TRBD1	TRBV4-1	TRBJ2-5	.	TGCGCCAGCAGCCAAGATCTATCCAGGCAGGGGGCCTGGGAGACCCAGTACTTC	CASSQDLSRQGAWETQYF
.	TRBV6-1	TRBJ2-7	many	TGTGCCAGCAGTGAAGCGAGGGCAGGTGGCTACGAGCAGTACTTC	CASSEARAGGYEQYF
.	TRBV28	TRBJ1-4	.	TGTGCCAGCAAGGCAAGGATCGAAAAACTGTTTTTT	CASKARIEKLFF
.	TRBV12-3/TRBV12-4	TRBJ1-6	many	TGTGCCAGCAGTTTGGTGACATCTATTTCACCCCTCCACTTT	CASSLVTSISPLHF
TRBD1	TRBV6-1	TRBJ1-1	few	TGTGCCAGCAGTCGAGACCTACCGGGACAGGGGCTACCCCGGGAAAACACTGAAGCTTTCTTT	CASSRDLPGQGLPRENTEAFF
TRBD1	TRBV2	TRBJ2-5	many	TGTGCCAGCAGGACGGACAGGGTTATAGAGACCCAGTACTTC	CASRTDRVIETQYF
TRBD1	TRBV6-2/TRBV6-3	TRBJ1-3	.	TGTGCCAGCACGGACGGGACAGGGCGTGGAAACACCATATATTTT	CASTDGTGRGNTIYF
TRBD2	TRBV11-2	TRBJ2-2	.	TGTGCCAGCGATTTGTCAGGGAGGGACACCGGGGAGCTGTTTTTT	CASDLSGRDTGELFF
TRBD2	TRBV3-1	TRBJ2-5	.	TGTGCCAGCAGCCAAGATCTAGCGGGAGGAGGAGAGACCCAGTACTTC	CASSQDLAGGGETQYF
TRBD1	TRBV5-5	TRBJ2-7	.	TGTGCCAGCAGCTTGTTGGTGACAGGGGAGCAGTACTTC	CASSLLVTGEQYF
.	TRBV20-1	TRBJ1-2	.	TGCAGTGCTAACCGGGACGTCTCGGGCTATGGCTACACCTTC	CSANRDVSGYGYTF
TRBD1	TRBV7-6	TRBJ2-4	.	TGTGCCAGCAGCGCGGGACAGGGGGAAGGCAAAAACATTCAGTACTTC	CASSAGQGEGKNIQYF
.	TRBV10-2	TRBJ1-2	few	TGCGCCAGCAGTGAGGGGGCCAACTATGGCTACACCTTC	CASSEGANYGYTF
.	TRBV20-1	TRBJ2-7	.	TGCAGTGCTAGACCGGGACACGGCTACGAGCAGTACTTC	CSARPGHGYEQYF
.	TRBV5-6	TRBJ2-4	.	TGTGCCAGCAGCTCTGAGACAGGACTAGCCAAAAACATTCAGTACTTC	CASSSETGLAKNIQYF
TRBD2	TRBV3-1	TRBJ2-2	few	TGTGCCAGCAGCTCCAGACTAGCGGGGACCGGGGAGCTGTTTTTT	CASSSRLAGTGELFF
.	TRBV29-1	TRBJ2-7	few	TGCAGCGCTAAGTGGGCTGCGGGGGAGCAGTACTTC	CSAKWAAGEQYF
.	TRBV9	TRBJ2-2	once	TGTGCCAGCAGCGTAGGGACGGGCGCGAACACCGGGGAGCTGTTTTTT	CASSVGTGANTGELFF
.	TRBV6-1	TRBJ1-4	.	TGTGCCTCCGAAGGCAGGGCAGGGGAAAAACTGTTTTTT	CASEGRAGEKLFF
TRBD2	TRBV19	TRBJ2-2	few	TGTGCCAGTAGTCTCCGAGCGGGAGGGAACACCGGGGAGCTGTTTTTT	CASSLRAGGNTGELFF
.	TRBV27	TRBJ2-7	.	TGTGCCACCAAGGACAGTGAAGTCGAGCAGTACTTC	CATKDSEVEQYF
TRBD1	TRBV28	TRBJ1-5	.	TGTGCCAGCAGATCAGGGGGTGTCAATCAGCCCCAGCATTTT	CASRSGGVNQPQHF
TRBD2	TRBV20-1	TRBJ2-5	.	TGCAGTGCTAGTGTACTAGCGGGAGAGACCCAGTACTTC	CSASVLAGETQYF
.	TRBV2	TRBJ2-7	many	TGTGCCAGCGGACGGCCGGCCCGTGAGCAGTACTTC	CASGRPAREQYF
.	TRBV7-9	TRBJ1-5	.	TGTGCCAGCAGCTTGTTTGGCTTCGGGAATAGCAATCAGCCCCAGCATTTT	CASSLFGFGNSNQPQHF
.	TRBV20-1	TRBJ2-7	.	TGCAGTGCTAGAACTAGAGACTCCTACGAGCAGTACTTC	CSARTRDSYEQYF
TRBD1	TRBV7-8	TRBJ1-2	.	TGTGCCAGCAGCTTAGGGGGAGGGGGCAATGGCTACACCTTC	CASSLGGGGNGYTF
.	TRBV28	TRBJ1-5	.	TGTGCCAGCAGCCATAGAGCGGGGTTGAACAATCAGCCCCAGCATTTT	CASSHRAGLNNQPQHF
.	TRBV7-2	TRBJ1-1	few	TGTGCCAGCAGCTCCAGGCGCGCTGAAGCTTTCTTT	CASSSRRAEAFF
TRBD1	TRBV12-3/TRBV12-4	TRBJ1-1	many	TGTGCCAGCAGCCCTGGGACAGGGCAAGCTTTCTTT	CASSPGTGQAFF
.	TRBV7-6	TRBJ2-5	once	TGTGCCAGCAGCTTAGTTCAGGGGCTAGGGGAGACCCAGTACTTC	CASSLVQGLGETQYF
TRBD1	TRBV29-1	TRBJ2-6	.	TGCAGCGTTTCTCCCACGGGGACAGGGCCGGACTCTGGGGCCAACGTCCTGACTTTC	CSVSPTGTGPDSGANVLTF
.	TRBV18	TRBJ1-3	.	TGTGCCAGCTCAACTGGACAGCTCTCTGGAAACACCATATATTTT	CASSTGQLSGNTIYF
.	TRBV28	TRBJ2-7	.	TGTGCCAGCAGTCGTGACCGCATATCCTACGAGCAGTACTTC	CASSRDRISYEQYF
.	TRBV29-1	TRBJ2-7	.	TGCAGCGTTGAAGAGGTGACAGGAAAATCCTACGAGCAGTACTTC	CSVEEVTGKSYEQYF
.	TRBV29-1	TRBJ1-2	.	TGCAGCGTTGAACGGCGGGGTGATATTACAAGGTCGGATGGCTACACCTTC	CSVERRGDITRSDGYTF
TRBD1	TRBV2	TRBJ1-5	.	TGTGCCAGCAGGGCAGGGGGCGCGAGCAATCAGCCCCAGCATTTT	CASRAGGASNQPQHF
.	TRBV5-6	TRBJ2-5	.	TGTGCCAGCAGCCTGATGAGGGGCCGGGGGGAGACCCAGTACTTC	CASSLMRGRGETQYF
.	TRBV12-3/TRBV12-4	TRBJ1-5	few	TGTGCCACCGGGCCGGATCAGCCCCAGCATTTT	CATGPDQPQHF
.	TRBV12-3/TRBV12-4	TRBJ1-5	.	TGTGCCAGCAGTGCAGGATCCTATAGCAATCAGCCCCAGCATTTT	CASSAGSYSNQPQHF
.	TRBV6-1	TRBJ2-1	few	TGTGCCAGCAGTCCACCTTCTTGGGCTGAGCAGTTCTTC	CASSPPSWAEQFF
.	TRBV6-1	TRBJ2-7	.	TGTGCCAGCAGTGAAAAAGGGCTCCCTACCTACGAGCAGTACTTC	CASSEKGLPTYEQYF
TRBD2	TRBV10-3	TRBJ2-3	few	TGTGCCATCACCAGGGGACTAGCGGGAGACGGCACAGATACGCAGTATTTT	CAITRGLAGDGTDTQYF
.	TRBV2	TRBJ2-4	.	TGTGCCAGTAGCCGGGAGAGCGCAAATAACATTCAGTACTTC	CASSRESANNIQYF
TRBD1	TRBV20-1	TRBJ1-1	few	TGCAGTGCTAGCATGACAGGGGGCACTGAAGCTTTCTTT	CSASMTGGTEAFF
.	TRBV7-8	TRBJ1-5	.	TGTGCCAGCAGCTTAGCGCCTAATCAGCCCCAGCTTTTT	CASSLAPNQPQLF
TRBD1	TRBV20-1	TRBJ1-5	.	TGCAGTGCTACCCCGCCCCCAGGGGGCTCTCAGCCCCAGCATTTT	CSATPPPGGSQPQHF